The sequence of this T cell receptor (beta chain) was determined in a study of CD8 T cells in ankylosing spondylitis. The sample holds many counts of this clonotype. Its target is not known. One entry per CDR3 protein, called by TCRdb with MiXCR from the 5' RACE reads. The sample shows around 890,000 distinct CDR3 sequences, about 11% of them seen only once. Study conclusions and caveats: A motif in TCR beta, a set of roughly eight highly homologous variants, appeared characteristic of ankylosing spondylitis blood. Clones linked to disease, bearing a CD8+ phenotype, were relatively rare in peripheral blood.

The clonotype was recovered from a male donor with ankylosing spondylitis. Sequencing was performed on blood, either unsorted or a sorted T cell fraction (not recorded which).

DNA for the CDR3: TGTGCCAGCAGTTTCCTCACGGGGGGCACCTACAATGAGCAGTTCTTC. Its translation: CASSFLTGGTYNEQFF. V and J are TRBV27 and TRBJ2-1; possible D gene TRBD2, 7 bases. The germline CDR1 and CDR2 sequences are MNHEY and SMNVEV (reference sequence). The CDR3 is 16 amino acids. Trimming left V 3 bases short and J 2 bases short, with 14 bases between.